These 5 T cell receptor beta chains came from one sample sequenced in a study of T cell changes during pregnancy in multiple sclerosis. Clones were sequenced by immunoSEQ multiplex PCR, and TCRdb holds only the in-frame ones, with some missing. The sample consists of about 45,000 clones, about 87% of them appearing once. Sequences were derived from peripheral blood, sampled in the first trimester of pregnancy. These receptors were obtained from a female donor with multiple sclerosis, enrolled in a pregnancy study.

This chain connects TRBV4-3 to TRBJ1-4; D is undetermined. The CDR3 spans 17 residues. Germline lookup yields CDR1 LGHNA and CDR2 YSLEER. V was pared by 0 bases and J by 0 bases, with 11 bases between. In DNA form, the CDR3 reads TGCGCCAGCAGCCAAGATGTGAGGGTCGCAACTAATGAAAAACTGTTTTTT. Its protein product is CASSQDVRVATNEKLFF.

This clone showed up just once. The rearrangement joins TRBV2 to TRBJ2-7; TRBD1 matches at 8 bases. Trimming at V came to 4 bases and at J to 5 bases, leaving 7 bases not matched to a gene. CDR3 length: 14 residues. The germline gives CDR1 SNHLY, CDR2 FYNNEI. Written as DNA, the CDR3 is TGTGCCAGCAGTGTAGACAGGGGTTGCCACGAGCAGTACTTC. It specifies CASSVDRGCHEQYF.

This chain connects TRBV14 to TRBJ1-1; TRBD1 is a possible D gene (5 bases). From germline, CDR1 is SGHDN and CDR2 FVKESK. This CDR3 contains 16 residues. The V and J ends lost 1 base and 4 bases respectively, with 16 bases between them. CDR3 sequence: CASSQVGGTSSTEAFF. Written as DNA, the CDR3 is TGTGCCAGCAGCCAAGTTGGGGGGACGTCCAGCACTGAAGCTTTCTTT. Filled out from reference TRBV14 and TRBJ1-1, the complete variable domain reads EAGVTQFPSHSVIEKGQTVTLRCDPISGHDNLYWYRRVMGKEIKFLLHFVKESKQDESGMPNNRFLAERTGGTYSTLKVQPAELEDSGVYFCASSQVGGTSSTEAFFGQGTRLTVV.

V usage is TRBV11-3 and J usage is TRBJ2-3; D unclear. V lost 1 base, J lost 0 bases, and 8 bases lay in between. The CDR3 is 15 amino acids. Germline V CDR1 and CDR2: SGHNT, YENEEA. CDR3 residues: CASSLGVSSTDTQYF. CDR3 in DNA: TGTGCCAGCAGCTTAGGAGTCTCTAGCACAGATACGCAGTATTTT. The entire variable domain, with the rest obtained from reference TRBV11-3 and TRBJ2-3, is as follows: EAGVVQSPRYKIIEKKQPVAFWCNPISGHNTLYWYLQNLGQGPELLIRYENEEAVDDSQLPKDRFSAERLKGVDSTLKIQPAELGDSAVYLCASSLGVSSTDTQYFGPGTRLTVL.

V usage is TRBV30 and J usage is TRBJ2-5; D gene ambiguous. V was cut by 2 bases and J by 2 bases, with 9 bases left in between. CDR3 length equals 13 residues. Germline assignment: CDR1 GTSNPN and CDR2 SVGIG (reference sequence). CDR3 protein: CAWSFTTQETQYF. CDR3 DNA: TGTGCCTGGAGTTTCACAACGCAAGAGACCCAGTACTTC.